Listed below are T cell receptor beta chains from one sample, sequenced in a study of a mutant IDH1 vaccine in newly diagnosed glioma. Measured with immunoSEQ multiplex PCR; TCRdb has only the in-frame clones, and not every one. Among over 55,000 clones listed, approximately 79% were seen once. No antigen is known for these receptors. The source material was PBMCs, sampled from a glioma patient whose treatment included an IDH1 peptide vaccine. The receptors were sampled from a woman under 30 with glioma. Some clones in this sample may be carry-over from other donors' samples. CDR3s include the opening cysteine and the closing phenylalanine or tryptophan. The D gene is left open where the match is weak. Expanded clones get a size class; other rows say once, few or many, or leave the size out.

d_gene: NA
v_gene: TRBV6-5
abundance: NA
j_gene: TRBJ1-1
CDR3nt: TGTGCCAGCAGTTACTCGAGCGTGGGGGAGAACACTGAAGCTTTCTTT
CDR3aa: CASSYSSVGENTEAFF

d_gene: TRBD2
v_gene: TRBV5-1
abundance: once
j_gene: TRBJ2-3
CDR3nt: TGCGCCAGCAGCTGGACTAGCGGGAGGACAGATACGCAGTATTTT
CDR3aa: CASSWTSGRTDTQYF

d_gene: NA
v_gene: TRBV4-3
abundance: NA
j_gene: TRBJ2-2
CDR3nt: TGCGCCAGCAGCCAAGATACTGACCGGGAGCTGTTTTTT
CDR3aa: CASSQDTDRELFF

d_gene: TRBD1
v_gene: TRBV10-1
abundance: NA
j_gene: TRBJ1-2
CDR3nt: TGCGCCACCCCGACAGGGGGTTATGGCTACACCTTC
CDR3aa: CATPTGGYGYTF

d_gene: TRBD1
v_gene: TRBV5-1
abundance: NA
j_gene: TRBJ1-2
CDR3nt: TGCGCCAGCAGCTTCCCAGGGGGCGATGGCTACACCTTC
CDR3aa: CASSFPGGDGYTF

d_gene: NA
v_gene: TRBV2
abundance: NA
j_gene: TRBJ1-1
CDR3nt: TGTGCCAGCACCCAGGGCTACACTGAAGCTTTCTTT
CDR3aa: CASTQGYTEAFF

d_gene: NA
v_gene: TRBV27
abundance: NA
j_gene: TRBJ2-7
CDR3nt: TGTGCCAGCAGTCCAAACAGGTACGAGCAGTACTTC
CDR3aa: CASSPNRYEQYF